This T cell receptor beta chain was found in a study of technical replicates of blood from several donors. Germline V lookup: CDR1 LNHDA, CDR2 SQIVND (reference sequence). V lost 5 bases and J 3 bases, leaving 11 bases between the germline ends. The CDR3 sequence is 13 residues long. The protocol was immunoSEQ multiplex PCR, while the TCRdb copy is restricted to in-frame clones and leaves out a portion. The table shows about 88,000 clones, with around 94% occurring only once. The sequencing sample was made of T cells isolated from PBMCs. The TCR was taken from a human donor in good health. V gene TRBV19 combines with J gene TRBJ2-7; maybe TRBD2 (6 bases). CDR3 sequence: CASSPGTHYEQYF. CDR3 nucleotides: TGTGCCAGTAGTCCGGGGACTCACTACGAGCAGTACTTC.